Each of the 9 T cell receptor beta chains below was sequenced from the same sample in a study of blood T cells in healthy people across ages. Sample-barcoded 5' priming and a J-beta primer mix drove a second PCR of 7 to 11 cycles. TCRdb re-called the 5' RACE reads through MiXCR, storing one row per CDR3 protein. The sample includes about 830,000 distinct CDR3 sequences, around two thirds of them seen just once. Sequencing was performed on blood. Receptor source: a man aged 25-40 years in good health.

This clonotype was observed a few times. The chain joins TRBV6-5 to TRBJ2-7; perhaps TRBD1 as D (6 bases). Germline V gene lookup returns CDR1 MNHEY and CDR2 SVGAGI. This CDR3 contains 14 residues. Deletions cut 6 bases from V and 4 bases from J, with 16 bases between. The DNA of the CDR3 is TGTGCCAGCAGCGAGGGGCACAGGGTGTACGAGCAGTACTTC. It specifies CASSEGHRVYEQYF.

In DNA, the CDR3 is TGTGCCAGCAGTGACATCTGGCTAGCGGGGGCCGCGAGCTCCTACAATGAGCAGTTCTTC. It encodes CASSDIWLAGAASSYNEQFF. J is TRBJ2-1 and V is TRBV6-4; the match to TRBD2 covers 10 bases. Unmatched junction bases numbered 13, after V lost 2 bases and J lost 0 bases. CDR1 is MRHNA, CDR2 SNTAGT, per germline. The CDR3 has 20 amino acids.

A single count supports this clonotype. V usage is TRBV5-4 and J usage is TRBJ2-1, with 11 bases that match TRBD2. Germline V lookup: CDR1 SGHNT, CDR2 YYREEE (reference sequence). The ends lost 0 bases at V and 0 bases at J; junction bases unmatched: 11. This CDR3 has 20 residues. CDR3 nucleotide sequence: TGTGCCAGCAGCTTGGTCGGGCTAGCGGGGGGCGGGAGCTCCTACAATGAGCAGTTCTTC. Translating gives CASSLVGLAGGGSSYNEQFF.

The rearrangement links TRBV12-3 or TRBV12-4 to TRBJ2-5; TRBD1 agrees at 10 bases. The CDR3 has 13 residues. Losses at the gene ends were 6 bases for V and 4 bases for J; bases not matched to a gene: 2. In DNA, the CDR3 is TGTGCCAGCAGAGGGACAGGGGCAGAGACCCAGTACTTC. Amino acids: CASRGTGAETQYF.

This clonotype has more than one count but fewer than ten. The V call is TRBV12-3 or TRBV12-4, the J call TRBJ2-7, with 10 positions matching TRBD1. CDR3 length: 15 amino acids. Trimming cost V 6 bases and J 7 bases; bases outside gene matches: 12. CDR3 bases: TGTGCCAGCAGGCCCGGGACAGGGGCTCTGGAGGAGCAGTACTTC. Residues: CASRPGTGALEEQYF.

The chain carries TRBV9 and TRBJ1-4; a possible D gene is TRBD1 (6 bases). The CDR3 totals 14 residues. The germline CDR1 and CDR2 sequences are SGDLS and YYNGEE. With 1 base removed from V and 4 bases from J, the gap between germline ends came to 8 bases. The CDR3 region has the DNA TGTGCCAGCAGCGTAACAGGGCTTAATGAAAAACTGTTTTTT. Residues: CASSVTGLNEKLFF. Looking up the rest from reference TRBV9 and TRBJ1-4 gives the full variable domain: DSGVTQTPKHLITATGQRVTLRCSPRSGDLSVYWYQQSLDQGLQFLIQYYNGEERAKGNILERFSAQQFPDLHSELNLSSLELGDSALYFCASSVTGLNEKLFFGSGTQLSVL.

J is TRBJ2-1 and V is TRBV20-1; no definite D call. Trimming cost V 3 bases and J 3 bases, with 12 bases left between them. CDR3 length equals 14 residues. From germline, CDR1 is DFQATT and CDR2 SNEGSKA (reference sequence). The CDR3 coding sequence is TGCAGTGCTAGTCACGATCTGCACTACAATGAGCAGTTCTTC. It yields the protein CSASHDLHYNEQFF.

CDR3 coding DNA: TGCGCCAGCAGCCAGGGCGTTGGACAGGGCGAGTGGTGGAATGAGCAGTTCTTC. This codes for CASSQGVGQGEWWNEQFF. The J gene is TRBJ2-1, the V gene TRBV4-3; 8 nucleotides align to TRBD1. CDR1 and CDR2 from the germline V gene are LGHNA and YSLEER. The CDR3 sequence is 18 residues long. J lost 7 bases, V lost 3 bases, and 17 bases had no gene match.

This clonotype was detected only a few times. The CDR3 DNA follows: TGTGCCAGCAGCTTCAGACAGGGCGTCTACGAGCAGTACTTC. Translating gives CASSFRQGVYEQYF. V usage is TRBV7-3 and J usage is TRBJ2-7; 7 bases match TRBD1. The germline V gene encodes CDR1 SGHTA and CDR2 FQGTGA. This CDR3 is built from 14 residues. V shed 3 bases, J shed 3 bases, and the junction held 5 bases outside the gene matches.